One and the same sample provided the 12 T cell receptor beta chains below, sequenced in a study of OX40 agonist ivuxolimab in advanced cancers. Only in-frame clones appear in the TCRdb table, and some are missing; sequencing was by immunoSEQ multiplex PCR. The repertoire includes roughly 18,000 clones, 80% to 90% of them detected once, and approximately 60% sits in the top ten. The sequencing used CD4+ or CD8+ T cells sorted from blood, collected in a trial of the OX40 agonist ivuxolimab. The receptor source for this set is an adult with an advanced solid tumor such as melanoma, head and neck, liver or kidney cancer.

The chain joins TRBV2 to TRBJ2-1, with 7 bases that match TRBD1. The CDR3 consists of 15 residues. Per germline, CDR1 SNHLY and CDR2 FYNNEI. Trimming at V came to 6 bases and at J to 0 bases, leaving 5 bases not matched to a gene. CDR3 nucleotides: TGTGCCAGCAGACCCGGGACAGTCTCCTACAATGAGCAGTTCTTC. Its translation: CASRPGTVSYNEQFF.

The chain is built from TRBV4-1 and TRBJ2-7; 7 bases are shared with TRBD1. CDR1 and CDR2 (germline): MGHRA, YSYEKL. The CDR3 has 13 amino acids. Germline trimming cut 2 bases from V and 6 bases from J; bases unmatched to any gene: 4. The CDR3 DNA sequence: TGCGCCAGCAGCCAACCGACAGGGCGCGAGCAGTACTTC. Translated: CASSQPTGREQYF.

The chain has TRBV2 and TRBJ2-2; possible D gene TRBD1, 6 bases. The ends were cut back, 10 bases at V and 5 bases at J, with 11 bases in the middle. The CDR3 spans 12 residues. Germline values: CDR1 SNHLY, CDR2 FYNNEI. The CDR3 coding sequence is TGTGCCACCAAGAGGGGGACCGGGGAGCTGTTTTTT. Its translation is CATKRGTGELFF.

The CDR3 loop is CASSLGLEYGEQFF. CDR3 in DNA: TGCGCCAGCAGCTTGGGACTAGAGTATGGTGAGCAGTTCTTC. This chain joins TRBV5-1 and TRBJ2-1, with D possibly TRBD2 on 6 matching bases. This CDR3 contains 14 residues. V was clipped by 0 bases and J by 9 bases, with 13 bases between them. The germline gives CDR1 SGHRS, CDR2 YFSETQ.

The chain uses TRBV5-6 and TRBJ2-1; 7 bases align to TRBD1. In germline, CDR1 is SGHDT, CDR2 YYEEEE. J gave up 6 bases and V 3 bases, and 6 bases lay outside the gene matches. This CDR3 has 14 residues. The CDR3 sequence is CASSWTTGVNEQFF. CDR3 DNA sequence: TGTGCCAGCAGCTGGACCACAGGGGTCAATGAGCAGTTCTTC. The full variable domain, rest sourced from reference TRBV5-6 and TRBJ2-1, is DAGVTQSPTHLIKTRGQQVTLRCSPKSGHDTVSWYQQALGQGPQFIFQYYEEEERQRGNFPDRFSGHQFPNYSSELNVNALLLGDSALYLCASSWTTGVNEQFFGPGTRLTVL.

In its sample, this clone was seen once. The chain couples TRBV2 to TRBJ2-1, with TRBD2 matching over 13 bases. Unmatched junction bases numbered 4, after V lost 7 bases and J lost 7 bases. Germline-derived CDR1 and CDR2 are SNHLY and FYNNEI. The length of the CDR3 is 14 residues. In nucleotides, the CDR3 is TGTGCCAGCACGGGACTAGCGGGACTTAATGAGCAGTTCTTC. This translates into CASTGLAGLNEQFF.

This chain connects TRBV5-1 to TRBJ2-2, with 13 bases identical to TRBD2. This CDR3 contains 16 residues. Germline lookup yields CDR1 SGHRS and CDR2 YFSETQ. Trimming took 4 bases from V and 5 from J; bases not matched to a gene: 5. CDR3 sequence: CASSHGLAGATGELFF. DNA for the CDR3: TGCGCCAGCAGCCACGGACTAGCGGGGGCTACCGGGGAGCTGTTTTTT.

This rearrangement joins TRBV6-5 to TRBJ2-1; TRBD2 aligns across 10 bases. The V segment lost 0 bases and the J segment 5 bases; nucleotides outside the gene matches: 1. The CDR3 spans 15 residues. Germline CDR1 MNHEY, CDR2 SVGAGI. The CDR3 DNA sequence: TGTGCCAGCAGTTACTCGACTAGCGGGCACAATGAGCAGTTCTTC. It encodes CASSYSTSGHNEQFF.

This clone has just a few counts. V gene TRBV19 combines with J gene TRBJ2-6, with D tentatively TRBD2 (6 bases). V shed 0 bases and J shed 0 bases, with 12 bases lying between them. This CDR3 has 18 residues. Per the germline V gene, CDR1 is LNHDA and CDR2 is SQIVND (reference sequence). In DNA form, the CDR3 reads TGTGCCAGTAGTATAGATCAATTGGGGGGCTCTGGGGCCAACGTCCTGACTTTC. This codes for CASSIDQLGGSGANVLTF.

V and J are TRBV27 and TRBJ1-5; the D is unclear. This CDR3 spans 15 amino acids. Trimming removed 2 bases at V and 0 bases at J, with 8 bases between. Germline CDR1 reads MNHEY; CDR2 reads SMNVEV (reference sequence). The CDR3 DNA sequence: TGTGCCAGCAGTTTAATCGGGAATAGCAATCAGCCCCAGCATTTT. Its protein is CASSLIGNSNQPQHF.

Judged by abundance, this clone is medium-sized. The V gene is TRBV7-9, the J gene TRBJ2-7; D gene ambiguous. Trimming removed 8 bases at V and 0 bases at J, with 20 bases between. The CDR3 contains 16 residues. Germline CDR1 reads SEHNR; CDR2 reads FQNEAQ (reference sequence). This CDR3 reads CASVPLGRLSSYEQYF. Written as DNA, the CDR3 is TGTGCCAGCGTACCTCTTGGGCGTTTAAGCTCCTACGAGCAGTACTTC.

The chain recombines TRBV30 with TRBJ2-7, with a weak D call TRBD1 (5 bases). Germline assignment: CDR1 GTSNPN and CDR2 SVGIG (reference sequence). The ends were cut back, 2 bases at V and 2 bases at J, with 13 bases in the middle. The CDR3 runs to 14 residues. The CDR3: CAWSRQPQPYEQYF. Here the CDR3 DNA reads TGTGCCTGGAGTCGACAGCCCCAGCCCTACGAGCAGTACTTC.